This entry describes one TCR beta chain. The target antigen is unknown. TCRdb keeps only in-frame clones here, not all; method: immunoSEQ multiplex PCR. The profile shows about 4,900 clones, 72% of them singletons. Normal lung sampling was at least 3 cm from the tumour, as distant as possible. This CDR3 comprises 17 residues. V gave up 4 bases and J gave up 1 base; unmatched junction bases: 5. Germline CDR1 is SGHNT and CDR2 is YYREEE (reference sequence). These data originate in a study of immune cell composition in non-small cell lung cancer. Background on the study: Most cases were lung adenocarcinoma or squamous cell carcinoma.

Findings and limits, study-wide: Clones >0.5% enriched in tumour were rarer in adenocarcinoma (roughly 35%) than squamous (approximately 75%). Tumour-reactive clones were not shown to match dominant in vivo tumour clones.

The sequence was obtained from a human donor with non-small cell lung cancer. The chain carries TRBV5-4 and TRBJ2-3; TRBD2 agrees at 14 bases. Sequencing input: non-adjacent lung tissue. CDR3 nucleotide sequence: TGTGCCAGCAGCACGGGACTAGCGGGAGTAGGCACAGATACGCAGTATTTT. Translating gives CASSTGLAGVGTDTQYF.